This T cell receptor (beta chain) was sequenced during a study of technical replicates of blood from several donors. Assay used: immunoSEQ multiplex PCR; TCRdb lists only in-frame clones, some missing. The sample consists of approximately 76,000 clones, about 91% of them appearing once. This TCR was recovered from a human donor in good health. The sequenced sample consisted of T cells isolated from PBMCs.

The CDR3 loop reads CASRITGTYEQYF. CDR3 in DNA: TGTGCCAGTAGAATAACAGGGACCTACGAGCAGTACTTC. The chain uses TRBV19 and TRBJ2-7; possible D gene TRBD1, 6 bases. Germline assignment: CDR1 LNHDA and CDR2 SQIVND (reference sequence). Trimming took off 6 bases at V and 2 bases at J, with 11 bases between the two ends. The CDR3 has 13 residues.